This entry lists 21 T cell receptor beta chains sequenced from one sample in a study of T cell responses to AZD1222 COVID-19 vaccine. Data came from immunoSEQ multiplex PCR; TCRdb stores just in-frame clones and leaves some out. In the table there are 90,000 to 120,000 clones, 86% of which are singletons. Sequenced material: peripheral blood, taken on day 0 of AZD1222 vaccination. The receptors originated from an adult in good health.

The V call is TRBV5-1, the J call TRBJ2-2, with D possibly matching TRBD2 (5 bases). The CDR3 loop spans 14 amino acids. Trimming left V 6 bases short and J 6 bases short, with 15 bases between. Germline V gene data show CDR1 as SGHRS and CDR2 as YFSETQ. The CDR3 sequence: CASMPSPEAGELFF. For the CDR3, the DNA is TGCGCCAGCATGCCAAGCCCGGAGGCCGGGGAGCTGTTTTTT.

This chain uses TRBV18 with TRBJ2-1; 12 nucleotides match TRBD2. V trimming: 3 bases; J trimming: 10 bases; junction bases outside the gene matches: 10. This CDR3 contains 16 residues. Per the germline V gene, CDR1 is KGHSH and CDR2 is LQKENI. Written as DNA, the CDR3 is TGTGCCAGCTCACCTAGGACTAGCGGGGAGGGAAAAGAGCAGTTCTTC. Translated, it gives CASSPRTSGEGKEQFF.

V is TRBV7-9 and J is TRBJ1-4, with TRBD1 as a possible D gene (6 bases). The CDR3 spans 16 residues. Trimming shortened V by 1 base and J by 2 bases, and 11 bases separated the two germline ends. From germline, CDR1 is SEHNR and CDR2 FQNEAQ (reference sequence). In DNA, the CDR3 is TGTGCCAGCAGCTTAGTTCAGGGGCTGACTAATGAAAAACTGTTTTTT. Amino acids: CASSLVQGLTNEKLFF. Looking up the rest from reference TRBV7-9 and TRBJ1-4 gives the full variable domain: DTGVSQNPRHKITKRGQNVTFRCDPISEHNRLYWYRQTLGQGPEFLTYFQNEAQLEKSRLLSDRFSAERPKGSFSTLEIQRTEQGDSAMYLCASSLVQGLTNEKLFFGSGTQLSVL.

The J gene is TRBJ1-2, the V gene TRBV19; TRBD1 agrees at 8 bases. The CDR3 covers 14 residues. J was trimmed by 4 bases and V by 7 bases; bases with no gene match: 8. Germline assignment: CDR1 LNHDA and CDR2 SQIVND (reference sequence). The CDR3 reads CASTQGAFGYGYTF. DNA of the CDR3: TGTGCCAGTACTCAGGGGGCTTTTGGCTATGGCTACACCTTC. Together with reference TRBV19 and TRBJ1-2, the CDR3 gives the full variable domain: DGGITQSPKYLFRKEGQNVTLSCEQNLNHDAMYWYRQDPGQGLRLIYYSQIVNDFQKGDIAEGYSVSREKKESFPLTVTSAQKNPTAFYLCASTQGAFGYGYTFGSGTRLTVV.

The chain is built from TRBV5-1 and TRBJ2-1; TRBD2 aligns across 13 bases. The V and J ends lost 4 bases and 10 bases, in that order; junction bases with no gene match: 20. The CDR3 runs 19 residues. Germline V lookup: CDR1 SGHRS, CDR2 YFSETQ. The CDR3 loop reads CASSKGPGTSGAPQGEQFF. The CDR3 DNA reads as TGCGCCAGCAGCAAAGGTCCCGGGACTAGCGGGGCACCCCAAGGGGAGCAGTTCTTC.

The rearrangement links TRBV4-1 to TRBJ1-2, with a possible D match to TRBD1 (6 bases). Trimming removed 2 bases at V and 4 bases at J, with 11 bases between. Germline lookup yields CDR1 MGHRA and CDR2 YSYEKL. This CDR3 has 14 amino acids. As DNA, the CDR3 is TGCGCCAGCAGCCAACTTAGGGACACCTATGGCTACACCTTC. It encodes CASSQLRDTYGYTF.

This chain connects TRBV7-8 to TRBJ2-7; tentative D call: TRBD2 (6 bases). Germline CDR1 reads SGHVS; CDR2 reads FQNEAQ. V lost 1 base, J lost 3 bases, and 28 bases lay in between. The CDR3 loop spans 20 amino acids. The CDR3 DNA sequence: TGTGCCAGCAGCTTAGAACCGCCCCACCCACAGCGGGTAGTCAACTACGAGCAGTACTTC. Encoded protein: CASSLEPPHPQRVVNYEQYF.

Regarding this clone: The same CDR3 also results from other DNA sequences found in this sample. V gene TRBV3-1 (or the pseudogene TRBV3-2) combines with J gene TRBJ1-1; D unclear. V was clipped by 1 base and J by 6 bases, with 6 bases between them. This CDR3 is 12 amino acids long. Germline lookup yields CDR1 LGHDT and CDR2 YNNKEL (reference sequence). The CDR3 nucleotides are TGTGCCAGCAGCCAAGTTAGATCTGAAGCTTTCTTT. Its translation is CASSQVRSEAFF.

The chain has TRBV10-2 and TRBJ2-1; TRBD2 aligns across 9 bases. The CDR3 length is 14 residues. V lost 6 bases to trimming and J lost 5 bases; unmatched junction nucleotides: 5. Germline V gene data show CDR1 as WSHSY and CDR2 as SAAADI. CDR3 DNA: TGCGCCAGCAGAAGCGGGGGGCCCCACAATGAGCAGTTCTTC. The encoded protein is CASRSGGPHNEQFF.

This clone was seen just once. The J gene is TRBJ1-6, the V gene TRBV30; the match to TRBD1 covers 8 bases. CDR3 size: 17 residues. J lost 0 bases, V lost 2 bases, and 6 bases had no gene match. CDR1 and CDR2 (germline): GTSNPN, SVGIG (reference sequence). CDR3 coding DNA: TGTGCCTGGAGTCCCCGACAGGGGAGCTCCTATAATTCACCCCTCCACTTT. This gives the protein CAWSPRQGSSYNSPLHF.

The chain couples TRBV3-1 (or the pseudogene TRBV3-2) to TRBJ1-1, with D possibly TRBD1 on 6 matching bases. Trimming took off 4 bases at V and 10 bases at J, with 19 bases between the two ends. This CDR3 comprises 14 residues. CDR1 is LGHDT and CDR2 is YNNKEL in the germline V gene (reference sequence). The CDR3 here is CASSPYLTGTRAFF. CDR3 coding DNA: TGTGCCAGCAGCCCATATCTCACCGGGACAAGAGCTTTCTTT.

The CDR3 nucleotides read TGTGCCAGCAGCTTAGCGTCAAGCGGGGGCGAGCAGTACTTC. This codes for CASSLASSGGEQYF. This sequence joins TRBV7-9 and TRBJ2-7; 8 nucleotides line up with TRBD2. Germline V CDR1 and CDR2: SEHNR, FQNEAQ (reference sequence). This CDR3 region has 14 residues. The trim removed 0 bases at V and 6 bases at J, leaving 4 bases unmatched.

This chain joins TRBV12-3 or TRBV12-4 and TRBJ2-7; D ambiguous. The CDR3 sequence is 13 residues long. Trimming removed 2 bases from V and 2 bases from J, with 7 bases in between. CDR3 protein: CASSLTPTYEQYF. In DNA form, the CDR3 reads TGTGCCAGCAGTTTAACGCCCACCTACGAGCAGTACTTC.

The CDR3 spells CASRNRGSSYNSPLHF. The DNA of the CDR3 is TGTGCCAGCAGAAACAGGGGAAGTTCCTATAATTCACCCCTCCACTTT. V gene TRBV6-6 combines with J gene TRBJ1-6, with 7 positions matching TRBD1. V lost 6 bases and J lost 1; bases outside the gene matches: 6. CDR1 is MNHNY, CDR2 SVGAGI, per germline (reference sequence). This CDR3 comprises 16 residues.

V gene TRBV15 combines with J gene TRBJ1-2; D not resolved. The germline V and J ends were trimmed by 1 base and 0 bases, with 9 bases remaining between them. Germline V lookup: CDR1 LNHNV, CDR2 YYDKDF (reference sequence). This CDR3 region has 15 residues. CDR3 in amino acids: CATSRVASTNYGYTF. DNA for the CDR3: TGTGCCACCAGCAGAGTCGCCTCAACTAACTATGGCTACACCTTC.

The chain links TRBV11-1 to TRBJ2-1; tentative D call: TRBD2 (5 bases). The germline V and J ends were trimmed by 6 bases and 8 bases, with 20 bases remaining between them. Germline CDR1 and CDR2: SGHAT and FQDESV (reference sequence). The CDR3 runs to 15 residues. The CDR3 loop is CASRERVLTGDEQFF. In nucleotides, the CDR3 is TGTGCCAGCAGGGAACGGGTCCTAACCGGGGATGAGCAGTTCTTC.

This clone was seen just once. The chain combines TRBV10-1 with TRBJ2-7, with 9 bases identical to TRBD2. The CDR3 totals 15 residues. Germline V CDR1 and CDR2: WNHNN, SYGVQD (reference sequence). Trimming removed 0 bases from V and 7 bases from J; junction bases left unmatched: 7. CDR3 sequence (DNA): TGCGCCAGCAGTGAGTCGGCTAGCGGGACCTGGGAGCAGTACTTC. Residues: CASSESASGTWEQYF.

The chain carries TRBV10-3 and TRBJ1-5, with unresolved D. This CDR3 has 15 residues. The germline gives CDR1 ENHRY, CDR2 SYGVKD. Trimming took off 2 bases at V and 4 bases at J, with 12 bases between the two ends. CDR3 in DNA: TGTGCCATCAGTGAGGGGGAAGGGAGAAATCAGCCCCAGCATTTT. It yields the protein CAISEGEGRNQPQHF.

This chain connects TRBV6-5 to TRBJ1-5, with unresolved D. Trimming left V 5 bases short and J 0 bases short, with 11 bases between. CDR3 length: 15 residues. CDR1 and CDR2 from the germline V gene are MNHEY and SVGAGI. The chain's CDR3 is CASSPTLNSNQPQHF. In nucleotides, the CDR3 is TGTGCCAGCAGTCCAACACTAAATAGCAATCAGCCCCAGCATTTT.

The CDR3 sequence is CASSVGSDGNGYTF. The CDR3 region has the DNA TGTGCCAGCAGTGTCGGCTCAGATGGGAATGGCTACACCTTC. The chain carries TRBV2 and TRBJ1-2, with no clear D. The length of the CDR3 is 14 residues. V was cut by 4 bases and J by 6 bases, with 15 bases left in between. Looked up from germline, CDR1 is SNHLY and CDR2 is FYNNEI. Full variable domain (rest looked up from reference TRBV2 and TRBJ1-2): EPEVTQTPSHQVTQMGQEVILRCVPISNHLYFYWYRQILGQKVEFLVSFYNNEISEKSEIFDDQFSVERPDGSNFTLKIRSTKLEDSAMYFCASSVGSDGNGYTFGSGTRLTVV.

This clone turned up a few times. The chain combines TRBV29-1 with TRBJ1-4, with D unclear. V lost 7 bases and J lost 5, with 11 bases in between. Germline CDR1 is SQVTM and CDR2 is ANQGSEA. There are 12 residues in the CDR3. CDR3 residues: CSAGGQNEKLFF. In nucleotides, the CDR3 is TGCAGCGCGGGAGGGCAGAATGAAAAACTGTTTTTT.